This record concerns one T cell receptor beta chain sequence. The V gene's germline CDR1 is LGHNA and CDR2 YSLEER. Trimming removed 0 bases at V and 10 bases at J, with 25 bases between. The CDR3 is 19 amino acids. Produced via immunoSEQ multiplex PCR; TCRdb's table is partial and in-frame only. Among 100,000 or so clones listed, roughly 89% were seen once. These data are taken from a study of OX40 agonist ivuxolimab in advanced cancers. The sequencing here drew on CD4+ or CD8+ T cells sorted from blood, taken in a trial of the OX40 agonist ivuxolimab. This TCR derives from an adult with an advanced solid tumor such as melanoma, head and neck, liver or kidney cancer. The rearrangement uses TRBV4-3 and TRBJ1-6, with D tentatively TRBD1 (5 bases). The CDR3 region is CASSQEVQVIRVMKSPLHF. The CDR3 coding sequence is TGCGCCAGCAGCCAAGAGGTTCAGGTGATCAGGGTTATGAAGTCACCCCTCCACTTT.